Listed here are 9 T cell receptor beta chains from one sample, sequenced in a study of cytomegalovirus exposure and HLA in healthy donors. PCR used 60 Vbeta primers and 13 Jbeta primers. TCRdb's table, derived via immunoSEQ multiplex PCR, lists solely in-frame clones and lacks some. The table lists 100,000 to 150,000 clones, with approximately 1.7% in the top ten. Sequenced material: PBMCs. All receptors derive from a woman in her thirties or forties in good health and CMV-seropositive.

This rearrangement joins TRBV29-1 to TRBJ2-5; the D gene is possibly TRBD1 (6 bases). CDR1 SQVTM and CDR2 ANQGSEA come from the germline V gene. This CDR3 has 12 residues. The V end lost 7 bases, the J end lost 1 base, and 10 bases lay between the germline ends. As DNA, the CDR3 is TGCAGCGGGGGGCCCAGCCAAGAGACCCAGTACTTC. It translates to CSGGPSQETQYF. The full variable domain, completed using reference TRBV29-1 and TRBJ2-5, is SAVISQKPSRDICQRGTSLTIQCQVDSQVTMMFWYRQQPGQSLTLIATANQGSEATYESGFVIDKFPISRPNLTFSTLTVSNMSPEDSSIYLCSGGPSQETQYFGPGTRLLVL.

CDR3 residues: CASSIAGTSGAYEQYF. Written as DNA, the CDR3 is TGTGCCAGCAGCATTGCCGGGACTAGCGGAGCCTACGAGCAGTACTTC. The V and J genes are TRBV9 and TRBJ2-5; 11 positions agree with TRBD2. The J call could be wrong; TRBJ2-7 is a better fit for the DNA end. The V gene's germline CDR1 is SGDLS and CDR2 YYNGEE. The CDR3 has 16 amino acids.

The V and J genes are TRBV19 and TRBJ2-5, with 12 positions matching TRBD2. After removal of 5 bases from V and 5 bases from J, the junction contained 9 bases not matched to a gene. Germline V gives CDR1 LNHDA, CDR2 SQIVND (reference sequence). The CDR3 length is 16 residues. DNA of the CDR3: TGTGCCAGTAGTCTCTCGACTAGCGGGAGAGCTGAGACCCAGTACTTC. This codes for CASSLSTSGRAETQYF. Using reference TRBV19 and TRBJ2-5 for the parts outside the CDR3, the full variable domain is DGGITQSPKYLFRKEGQNVTLSCEQNLNHDAMYWYRQDPGQGLRLIYYSQIVNDFQKGDIAEGYSVSREKKESFPLTVTSAQKNPTAFYLCASSLSTSGRAETQYFGPGTRLLVL.

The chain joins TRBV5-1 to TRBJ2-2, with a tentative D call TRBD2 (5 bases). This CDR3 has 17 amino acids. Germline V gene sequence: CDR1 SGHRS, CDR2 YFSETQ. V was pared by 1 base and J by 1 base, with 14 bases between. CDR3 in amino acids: CASSLRPAGLNTGELFF. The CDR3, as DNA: TGCGCCAGCAGCTTGAGGCCCGCCGGACTGAACACCGGGGAGCTGTTTTTT.

The CDR3 DNA reads TGTGCCAGCAGCTTTGAGGTGACGGGGGACTATCAGCCCCAGCATTTT. Translated: CASSFEVTGDYQPQHF. This sequence joins TRBV5-5 and TRBJ1-5, with a possible D match to TRBD1 (5 bases). V gave up 2 bases and J gave up 5 bases, with 17 bases separating them. The CDR3 loop spans 16 amino acids. From germline, CDR1 is SGHKS and CDR2 YYEKEE (reference sequence).

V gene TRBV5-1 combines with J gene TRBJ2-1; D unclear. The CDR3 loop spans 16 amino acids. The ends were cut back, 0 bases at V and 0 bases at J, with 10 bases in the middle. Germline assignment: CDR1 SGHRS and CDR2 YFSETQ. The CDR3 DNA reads TGCGCCAGCAGCTTGGCGGAGATTAGCTCCTACAATGAGCAGTTCTTC. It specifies CASSLAEISSYNEQFF.

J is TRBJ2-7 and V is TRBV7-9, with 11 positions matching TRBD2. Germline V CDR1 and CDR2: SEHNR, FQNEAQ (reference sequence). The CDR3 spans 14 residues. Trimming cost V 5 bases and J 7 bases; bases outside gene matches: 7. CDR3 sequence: CASSGELAGGEQYF. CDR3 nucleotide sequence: TGTGCCAGCAGCGGAGAGCTAGCGGGGGGTGAGCAGTACTTC.

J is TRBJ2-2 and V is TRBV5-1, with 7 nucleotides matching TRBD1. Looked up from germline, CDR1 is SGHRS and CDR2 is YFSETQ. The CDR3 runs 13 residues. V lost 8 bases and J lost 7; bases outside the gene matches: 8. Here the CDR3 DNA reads TGCGCCAGTAAACAGGGGTCGGGCGGGGAGCTGTTTTTT. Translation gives CASKQGSGGELFF.

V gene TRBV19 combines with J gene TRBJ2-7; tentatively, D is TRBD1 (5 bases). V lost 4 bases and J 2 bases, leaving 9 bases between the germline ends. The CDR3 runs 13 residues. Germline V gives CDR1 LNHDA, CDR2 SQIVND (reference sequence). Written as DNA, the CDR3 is TGTGCCAGTAGTAGGCAGGGAACCTACGAGCAGTACTTC. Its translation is CASSRQGTYEQYF.